Here is one TCR beta chain with its context. The junction shows a germline mismatch at one end, possibly a read error. The source of the sample is a study of T cells in Graves' hyperthyroidism and ophthalmopathy. Germline V gene sequence: CDR1 DFQATT, CDR2 SNEGSKA (reference sequence). The length of the CDR3 is 17 residues. The study enrolled patients aged 18 to 65 with newly diagnosed hyperthyroidism of under 2 months' duration. RNA transcripts gave rise to amplified TCR beta CDR3 regions. TCR CDR3 regions were first amplified by RT-PCR with HTBI primers. TCRdb ran MiXCR on the multiplex PCR reads and lists one entry per CDR3 protein. This sample has 300,000 to 450,000 distinct CDR3 sequences, with more than 15% found just once.

The TCR sequence derives from a woman younger than 30 with Graves' hyperthyroidism that later progressed to Graves' ophthalmopathy. What was sequenced was blood. The chain uses TRBV20-1 and TRBJ1-6, with 7 bases matching TRBD1. CDR3: CSAREDWDSKYNSPIHF. The CDR3 DNA follows: TGCAGTGCTAGAGAGGATTGGGACAGCAAATATAATTCACCCATCCACTTT.